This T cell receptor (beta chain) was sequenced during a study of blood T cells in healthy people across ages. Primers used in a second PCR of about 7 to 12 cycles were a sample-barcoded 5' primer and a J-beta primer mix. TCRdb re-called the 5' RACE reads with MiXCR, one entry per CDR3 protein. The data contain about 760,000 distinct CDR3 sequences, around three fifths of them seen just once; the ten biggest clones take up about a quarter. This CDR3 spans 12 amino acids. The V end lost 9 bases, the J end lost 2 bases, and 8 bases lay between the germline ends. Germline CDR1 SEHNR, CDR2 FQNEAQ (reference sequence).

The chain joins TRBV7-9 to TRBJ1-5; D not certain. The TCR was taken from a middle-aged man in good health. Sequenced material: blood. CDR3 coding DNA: TGTGCCAGTAGCGACCGCAATCAGCCCCAGCATTTT. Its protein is CASSDRNQPQHF.